These 2 T cell receptor beta chains were sequenced from one sample in a study of T-cell memory formation after mild COVID-19. TCRdb re-analysed the 5' RACE reads in MiXCR, keeping a single row per CDR3 protein. Among around 130,000 distinct CDR3 sequences, approximately 17% were seen once, and the ten largest hold 4% to 6%. The sample was PBMCs or a T cell subset sorted from them (not recorded which). Receptor source: a man younger than 35 who had mild COVID-19 (a few samples of this study predate the infection). Cell type and time point are not known.

This chain links TRBV7-3 with TRBJ2-2; D assignment may be TRBD1 or TRBD2 (5 bases each). Germline V gene sequence: CDR1 SGHTA, CDR2 FQGTGA. Between the trimmed V and J ends, which lost 2 bases and 3 bases, there was a span of 10 bases. The CDR3 contains 15 residues. The CDR3 region is CASSLLRGHTGELFF. CDR3 nucleotide sequence: TGTGCCAGCAGCTTACTCCGGGGCCACACCGGGGAGCTGTTTTTT. Combining the CDR3 with reference TRBV7-3 and TRBJ2-2 gives the whole variable domain GAGVSQTPSNKVTEKGKYVELRCDPISGHTALYWYRQSLGQGPEFLIYFQGTGAADDSGLPNDRFFAVRPEGSVSTLKIQRTERGDSAVYLCASSLLRGHTGELFFGEGSRLTVL.

This clonotype was observed a few times. The chain couples TRBV6-5 to TRBJ1-1; TRBD1 aligns across 8 bases. Per germline, CDR1 MNHEY and CDR2 SVGAGI. This CDR3 is 15 amino acids long. Losses at the gene ends were 6 bases for V and 4 bases for J; bases not matched to a gene: 10. The CDR3 here is CASSTQGAVSTEAFF. CDR3 DNA: TGTGCCAGCAGCACCCAGGGGGCCGTAAGCACTGAAGCTTTCTTT.